The 20 T cell receptor beta chains in this list originate from one sample, sequenced in a study of CD8 T cells in ankylosing spondylitis. Whole-study findings and limits: A TCR beta motif of fewer than 10 highly homologous variants seemed to mark ankylosing spondylitis blood.

TCRdb reanalysed the 5' RACE reads using MiXCR and keeps one entry per CDR3 protein. Found here are over 400,000 distinct CDR3 sequences, roughly 26% of them singletons; the top ten hold 0.89%. Their antigens are not known. The sequenced sample was blood, either unsorted or a sorted T cell fraction (not recorded which). The receptors were gathered from a male donor with ankylosing spondylitis.

This clonotype has just a few counts. The V call is TRBV5-1, the J call TRBJ1-1; D perhaps matches TRBD1 (5 bases). The germline gives CDR1 SGHRS, CDR2 YFSETQ. The CDR3 is 15 amino acids. The germline V and J ends were trimmed by 0 bases and 0 bases, with 9 bases remaining between them. The CDR3 region has the DNA TGCGCCAGCAGCTTGGCGGGGACTATGAACACTGAAGCTTTCTTT. Translating gives CASSLAGTMNTEAFF.

This rearrangement joins TRBV24-1 to TRBJ2-5, with TRBD1 identical over 8 bases. From germline, CDR1 is KGHDR and CDR2 SFDVKD. Trimming took 2 bases from V and 3 from J; bases not matched to a gene: 10. The CDR3 totals 17 residues. The CDR3 loop is CATSDSGQVGGKETQYF. The CDR3 DNA sequence: TGTGCCACCAGTGATTCGGGACAGGTTGGGGGCAAAGAGACCCAGTACTTC.

About this clonotype itself: One junction end disagrees with the germline gene, perhaps due to a read error. DNA of the CDR3: TGTGCCAGCATTTTAGGGACAGAAGCTTTCTTT. The encoded protein is CASILGTEAFF. The rearrangement joins TRBV12-3 or TRBV12-4 to TRBJ1-1, with a tentative D call TRBD1 (6 bases). The CDR3 covers 11 residues.

This clonotype was seen a handful of times. J is TRBJ1-5 and V is TRBV7-8; D gene unclear. Germline V gene data show CDR1 as SGHVS and CDR2 as FQNEAQ. CDR3 length equals 16 residues. V was shortened by 1 base and J by 0 bases, with 10 bases between the two germline ends. This CDR3 is CASSLEAVTSNQPQHF. The CDR3 DNA reads as TGTGCCAGCAGCTTAGAGGCAGTTACTAGCAATCAGCCCCAGCATTTT.

This clonotype was found many times. V gene TRBV5-1 combines with J gene TRBJ2-7; D possibly corresponds to TRBD1 (5 bases). V was trimmed by 4 bases and J by 0 bases, leaving 11 bases between them. The CDR3 consists of 14 residues. The V gene's germline CDR1 is SGHRS and CDR2 YFSETQ. This CDR3 is CASSIHRGSYEQYF. DNA for the CDR3: TGCGCCAGCAGCATCCATAGGGGCTCCTACGAGCAGTACTTC.

In its sample, this clonotype was seen a few times. The rearrangement joins TRBV7-8 to TRBJ1-1; D is possibly TRBD1 (6 bases). Germline CDR1 reads SGHVS; CDR2 reads FQNEAQ. The CDR3 runs 15 residues. Trimming shortened V by 3 bases and J by 1 base, and 12 bases separated the two germline ends. This chain's CDR3 is CASSLRGTGNTEAFF. The CDR3 nucleotides are TGTGCCAGCAGCTTGAGGGGGACGGGGAACACTGAAGCTTTCTTT. Full variable domain (rest looked up from reference TRBV7-8 and TRBJ1-1): GAGVSQSPRYKVAKRGQDVALRCDPISGHVSLFWYQQALGQGPEFLTYFQNEAQLDKSGLPSDRFFAERPEGSVSTLKIQRTQQEDSAVYLCASSLRGTGNTEAFFGQGTRLTVV.

This chain joins TRBV6-1 and TRBJ1-2, with 7 bases aligning to TRBD1. Germline CDR1 is MNHNS and CDR2 is SASEGT. The CDR3 contains 15 residues. V lost 3 bases, J lost 8 bases, and 12 bases stayed unmatched. The CDR3 DNA follows: TGTGCCAGCAGTGAGTGGACAGGAGGGCAATCCGGCTACACCTTC. It is translated as CASSEWTGGQSGYTF.

This clonotype appeared many times. V usage is TRBV24-1 and J usage is TRBJ2-1; 10 bases fit TRBD2. CDR1 is KGHDR and CDR2 is SFDVKD in the germline V gene. This CDR3 region has 18 residues. V gave up 1 base and J gave up 1 base; unmatched junction bases: 6. CDR3 sequence reads: CATSDLGASGSSYNEQFF. The CDR3 DNA sequence: TGTGCCACCAGTGATTTAGGAGCTAGCGGGAGTTCCTACAATGAGCAGTTCTTC.

This clonotype has just a few counts. The chain has TRBV7-2 and TRBJ2-7, with TRBD2 matching over 12 bases. Germline V gene lookup returns CDR1 SGHTA and CDR2 FQGNSA. The CDR3 is 16 amino acids. The V and J ends lost 4 bases and 5 bases, in that order; junction bases with no gene match: 9. The CDR3 sequence: CASSSKTSGSLHEQYF. The CDR3 DNA is TGTGCCAGCAGCTCCAAGACTAGCGGGAGTCTCCACGAGCAGTACTTC.

This clonotype was seen a handful of times. The chain joins TRBV5-1 to TRBJ1-1, with a weak D call TRBD1 (6 bases). Germline-derived CDR1 and CDR2 are SGHRS and YFSETQ. Trimming took 4 bases from V and 5 from J, leaving 12 bases between them. The CDR3 spans 13 residues. The CDR3 DNA reads TGCGCCAGCAGCGGGGGGGCAGGAACTGAAGCTTTCTTT. It yields the protein CASSGGAGTEAFF.

The chain employs TRBV30 and TRBJ1-2; D is unresolved. Germline loops: CDR1 GTSNPN, CDR2 SVGIG (reference sequence). V was shortened by 7 bases and J by 0 bases, with 12 bases between the two germline ends. This CDR3 is built from 13 residues. The chain's CDR3 is CASGGEANYGYTF. The DNA for the CDR3 is TGTGCCTCGGGTGGGGAAGCTAACTATGGCTACACCTTC.

The chain employs TRBV20-1 and TRBJ2-3; TRBD2 matches 9 bases. Germline lookup yields CDR1 DFQATT and CDR2 SNEGSKA (reference sequence). With V trimmed by 6 bases and J by 1 base, 11 bases remained unmatched. The CDR3 loop spans 16 amino acids. The CDR3 spells CSAKVELAGGTDTQYF. The CDR3 DNA follows: TGCAGTGCCAAAGTGGAACTAGCGGGCGGCACAGATACGCAGTATTTT.

Only a few counts were recorded for this clonotype. The genes are TRBV27 and TRBJ1-2; no definite D call. CDR1 is MNHEY and CDR2 is SMNVEV in the germline V gene (reference sequence). V was cut by 5 bases and J by 8 bases, with 15 bases left in between. CDR3 size: 13 residues. Here the CDR3 DNA reads TGTGCCAGCAGTCGGGATGCCCGAGAAGGCTACACCTTC. Protein sequence: CASSRDAREGYTF.

The sample holds a few counts of this clonotype. The chain joins TRBV20-1 to TRBJ2-1; 7 positions match TRBD2. CDR1 is DFQATT and CDR2 is SNEGSKA in the germline V gene (reference sequence). This CDR3 region has 15 residues. V lost 5 bases to trimming and J lost 0 bases; unmatched junction nucleotides: 7. The CDR3 nucleotides are TGCAGTGCTCATCTGGGAGGGAGCTCCTACAATGAGCAGTTCTTC. Translating it yields CSAHLGGSSYNEQFF.

This clonotype occurred a few times. This chain connects TRBV6-2 or TRBV6-3 to TRBJ2-1; 13 bases match TRBD2. This CDR3 region has 14 residues. The ends lost 7 bases at V and 7 bases at J; junction bases unmatched: 4. Germline-derived CDR1 and CDR2 are MNHEY and SVGEGT. This chain's CDR3 is CASKGLAGSNEQFF. The CDR3 coding sequence is TGTGCCAGCAAGGGACTAGCGGGGTCAAATGAGCAGTTCTTC.

This chain uses TRBV27 with TRBJ2-3; D unclear. V dropped 0 bases and J dropped 2 bases, with 6 bases sitting between them. Germline CDR1 reads MNHEY; CDR2 reads SMNVEV (reference sequence). This CDR3 spans 14 amino acids. The CDR3 protein is CASSLSIYTDTQYF. The CDR3 nucleotides read TGTGCCAGCAGTTTATCGATATACACAGATACGCAGTATTTT.

The V gene is TRBV12-3 or TRBV12-4, the J gene TRBJ2-3, with D perhaps assigned TRBD1 or TRBD2 (5 bases each). The V and J ends lost 4 bases and 2 bases respectively, with 10 bases between them. There are 14 residues in the CDR3. CDR3: CASSWGPYTDTQYF. The CDR3 DNA reads TGTGCCAGCAGTTGGGGACCGTACACAGATACGCAGTATTTT.

This CDR3 is CSARDPGQGTYNEQFF. CDR3 bases: TGCAGTGCTAGAGATCCAGGGCAGGGTACCTACAATGAGCAGTTCTTC. The rearrangement uses TRBV20-1 and TRBJ2-1, with TRBD1 as a possible D gene (5 bases). The V gene lost 0 bases and the J gene lost 2 bases, with 14 bases spanning the gap. Germline CDR1 DFQATT, CDR2 SNEGSKA (reference sequence). The CDR3 spans 16 residues.

The chain links TRBV7-9 to TRBJ1-1, with no clear D. Deletions cut 3 bases from V and 0 bases from J, with 8 bases between. Looked up from germline, CDR1 is SEHNR and CDR2 is FQNEAQ (reference sequence). There are 14 residues in the CDR3. CDR3 region: CASSFWRLNTEAFF. CDR3 bases: TGTGCCAGCAGCTTTTGGCGGCTGAACACTGAAGCTTTCTTT.

The genes are TRBV2 and TRBJ2-1, with D perhaps TRBD1 (6 bases). V was clipped by 7 bases and J by 1 base, with 14 bases between them. CDR3 size: 15 residues. Germline CDR1 and CDR2: SNHLY and FYNNEI. CDR3 coding DNA: TGTGCCAGCAAGTTCGGACAGAGTTCCTACAATGAGCAGTTCTTC. This sequence encodes CASKFGQSSYNEQFF. Together with reference TRBV2 and TRBJ2-1, the CDR3 gives the full variable domain: EPEVTQTPSHQVTQMGQEVILRCVPISNHLYFYWYRQILGQKVEFLVSFYNNEISEKSEIFDDQFSVERPDGSNFTLKIRSTKLEDSAMYFCASKFGQSSYNEQFFGPGTRLTVL.